These 2 T cell receptor beta chains originate from one sample sequenced in a study of blood T cells in healthy people across ages. The authors ran a second PCR of about 6 to 11 cycles using a sample-barcoded 5' primer and a J-beta primer mix. TCRdb reprocessed the 5' RACE reads with MiXCR, giving one entry per CDR3 protein. This sample yields over 1,500,000 distinct CDR3 sequences, of which about two fifths are seen a single time; 23% belongs to the top ten. The sequencing sample was made of blood. The receptors were sampled from a human donor in good health.

This clonotype has ten or more counts. The gene calls are TRBV6-2 or TRBV6-3 and TRBJ2-3; 11 bases are a match to TRBD1. V gave up 5 bases and J gave up 9 bases; unmatched junction bases: 10. Looked up from germline, CDR1 is MNHEY and CDR2 is SVGEGT. The CDR3 has 15 amino acids. The CDR3 sequence is CASSDPGQGGRTQYF. The CDR3 coding sequence is TGTGCCAGCAGTGATCCGGGACAGGGGGGCAGGACGCAGTATTTT.

The chain uses TRBV7-9 and TRBJ2-2, with TRBD1 as a possible D gene (5 bases). Trimming pared 0 bases from V and 4 bases from J, leaving 15 bases between. CDR3 length: 17 residues. Germline assignment: CDR1 SEHNR and CDR2 FQNEAQ (reference sequence). The DNA for the CDR3 is TGTGCCAGCAGCTTAGCTGTTTCTATGGGGCGCACCGGGGAGCTGTTTTTT. Its protein product is CASSLAVSMGRTGELFF.